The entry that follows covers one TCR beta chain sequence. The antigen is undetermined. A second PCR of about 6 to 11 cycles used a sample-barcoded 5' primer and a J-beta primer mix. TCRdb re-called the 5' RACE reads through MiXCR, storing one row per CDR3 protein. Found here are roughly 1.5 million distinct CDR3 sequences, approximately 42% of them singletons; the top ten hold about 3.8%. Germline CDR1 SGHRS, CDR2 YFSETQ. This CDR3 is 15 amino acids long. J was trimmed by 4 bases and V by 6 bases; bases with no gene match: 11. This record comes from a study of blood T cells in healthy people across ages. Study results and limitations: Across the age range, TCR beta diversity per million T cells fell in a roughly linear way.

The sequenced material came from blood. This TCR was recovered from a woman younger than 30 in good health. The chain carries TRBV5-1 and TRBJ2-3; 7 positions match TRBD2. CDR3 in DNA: TGCGCCAGCACTTTTAACGGGGGGTTCGCAGATACGCAGTATTTT. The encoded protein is CASTFNGGFADTQYF.